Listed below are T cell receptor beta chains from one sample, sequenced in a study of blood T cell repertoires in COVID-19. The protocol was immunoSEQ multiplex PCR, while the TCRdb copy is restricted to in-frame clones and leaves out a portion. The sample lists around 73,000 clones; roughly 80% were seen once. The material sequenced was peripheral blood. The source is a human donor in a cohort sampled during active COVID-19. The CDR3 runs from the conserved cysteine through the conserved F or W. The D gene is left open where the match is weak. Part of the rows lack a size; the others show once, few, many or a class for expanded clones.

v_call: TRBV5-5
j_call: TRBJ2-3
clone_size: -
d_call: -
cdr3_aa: CASSLHRTATDTQYF
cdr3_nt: TGTGCCAGCAGCTTGCATAGGACTGCCACAGATACGCAGTATTTT

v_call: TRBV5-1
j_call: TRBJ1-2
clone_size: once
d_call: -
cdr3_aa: CASSLELRTNYGYTF
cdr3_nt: TGCGCCAGCAGCTTGGAGCTGCGGACAAACTATGGCTACACCTTC

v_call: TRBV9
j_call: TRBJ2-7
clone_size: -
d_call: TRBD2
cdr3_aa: CASSVSGLESYEQYF
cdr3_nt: TGTGCCAGCAGTGTATCTGGACTAGAGTCCTACGAGCAGTACTTC

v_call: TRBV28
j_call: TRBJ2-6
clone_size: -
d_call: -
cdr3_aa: CASSFTRTGANVLTF
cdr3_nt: TGTGCCAGCAGTTTTACTAGGACTGGGGCCAACGTCCTGACTTTC

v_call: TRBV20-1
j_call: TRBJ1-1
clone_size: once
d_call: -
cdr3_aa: CSASRGGTEAFF
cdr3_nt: TGCAGTGCTAGTCGGGGTGGGACTGAAGCTTTCTTT

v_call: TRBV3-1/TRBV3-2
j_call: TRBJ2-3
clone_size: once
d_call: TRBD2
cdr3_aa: CASSLGLAGGDTQYF
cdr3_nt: TGTGCCAGCAGCCTCGGACTAGCGGGAGGGGATACGCAGTATTTT

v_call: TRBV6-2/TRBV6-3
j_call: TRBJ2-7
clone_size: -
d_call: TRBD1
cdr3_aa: CASSRRTGGDEQYF
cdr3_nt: TGTGCCAGCAGCCGACGGACAGGGGGGGACGAGCAGTACTTC

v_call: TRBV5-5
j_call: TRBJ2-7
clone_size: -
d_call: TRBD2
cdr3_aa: CASSLGLGLATYEQYF
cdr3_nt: TGTGCCAGCAGCTTGGGTTTGGGACTAGCAACCTACGAGCAGTACTTC

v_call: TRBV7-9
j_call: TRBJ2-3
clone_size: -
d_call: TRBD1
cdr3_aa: CASSLRQGRVLYF
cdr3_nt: TGTGCCAGCAGCTTACGACAGGGGCGGGTTCTGTATTTT

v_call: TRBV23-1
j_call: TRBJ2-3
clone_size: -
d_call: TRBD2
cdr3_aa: CASKLAGGRSDTQYF
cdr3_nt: TGCGCCAGCAAACTAGCGGGGGGGCGGTCAGATACGCAGTATTTT

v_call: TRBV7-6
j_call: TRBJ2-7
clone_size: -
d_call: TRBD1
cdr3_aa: CASSPGQGATYEQYF
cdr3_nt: TGTGCCAGCAGCCCGGGACAGGGGGCCACCTACGAGCAGTACTTC

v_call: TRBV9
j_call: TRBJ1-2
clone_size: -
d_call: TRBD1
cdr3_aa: CASTLPGQGVCGYTF
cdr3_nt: TGTGCCAGCACCCTCCCGGGACAGGGTGTATGTGGCTACACCTTC

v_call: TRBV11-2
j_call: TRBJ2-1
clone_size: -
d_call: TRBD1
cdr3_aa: CASSPPGTGYNEQFF
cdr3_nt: TGTGCCAGCAGCCCACCCGGGACAGGATACAATGAGCAGTTCTTC

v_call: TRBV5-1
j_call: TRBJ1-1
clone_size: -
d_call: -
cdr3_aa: CASSLANSKSESRAFF
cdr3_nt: TGCGCCAGCAGCTTGGCCAATTCGAAGTCGGAGTCGAGAGCTTTCTTT

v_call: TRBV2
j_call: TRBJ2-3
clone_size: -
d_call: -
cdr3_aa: CASRRGPSTDTQYF
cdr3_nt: TGTGCCAGCAGGCGGGGACCTAGCACAGATACGCAGTATTTT

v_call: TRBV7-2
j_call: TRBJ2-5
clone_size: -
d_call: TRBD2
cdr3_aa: CASSGWGLAGGYQETQYF
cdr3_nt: TGTGCCAGCAGCGGCTGGGGACTAGCGGGGGGATACCAAGAGACCCAGTACTTC

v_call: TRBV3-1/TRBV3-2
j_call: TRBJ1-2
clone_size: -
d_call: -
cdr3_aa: CASSQVGESVGYTF
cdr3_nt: TGTGCCAGCAGCCAAGTAGGGGAATCGGTTGGCTACACCTTC

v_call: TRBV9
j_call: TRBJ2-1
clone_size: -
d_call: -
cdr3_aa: CASSVGQGDEQFF
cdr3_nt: TGTGCCAGCAGCGTAGGTCAGGGTGATGAGCAGTTCTTC

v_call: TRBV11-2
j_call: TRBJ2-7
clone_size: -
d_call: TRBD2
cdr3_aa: CASSLFRGGEQYF
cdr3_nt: TGTGCCAGCAGCTTATTTAGGGGAGGGGAGCAGTACTTC

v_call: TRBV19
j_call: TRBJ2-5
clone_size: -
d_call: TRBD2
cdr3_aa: CASALSGGPRETQYF
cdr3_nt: TGTGCCAGTGCACTTAGCGGGGGGCCGCGTGAGACCCAGTACTTC

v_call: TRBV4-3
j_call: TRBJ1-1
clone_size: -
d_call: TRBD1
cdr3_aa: CASSQDTPPQGVTEAFF
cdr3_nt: TGCGCCAGCAGCCAAGATACCCCTCCACAGGGGGTGACTGAAGCTTTCTTT

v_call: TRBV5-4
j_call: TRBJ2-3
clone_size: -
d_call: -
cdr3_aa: CASSLSTDTQYF
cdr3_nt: TGTGCCAGCAGCCTTAGCACAGATACGCAGTATTTT

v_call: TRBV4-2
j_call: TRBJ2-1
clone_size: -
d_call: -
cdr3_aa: CASSQDGGGGSQFF
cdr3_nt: TGTGCCAGCAGCCAAGATGGGGGGGGCGGGTCGCAGTTCTTC

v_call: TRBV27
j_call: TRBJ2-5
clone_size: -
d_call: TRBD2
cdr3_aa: CASTSGGQETQYF
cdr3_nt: TGTGCCAGCACTAGCGGGGGACAAGAGACCCAGTACTTC

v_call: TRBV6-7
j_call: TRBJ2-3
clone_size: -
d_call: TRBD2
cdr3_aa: CASSYPKVAGYYTTQYF
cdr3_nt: TGTGCCAGCAGTTACCCTAAAGTAGCGGGGTATTACACTACGCAGTATTTT

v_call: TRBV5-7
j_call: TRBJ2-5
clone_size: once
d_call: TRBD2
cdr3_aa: CASSLREGLQETQYF
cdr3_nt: TGTGCCAGCAGCTTGAGGGAGGGCTTGCAAGAGACCCAGTACTTC

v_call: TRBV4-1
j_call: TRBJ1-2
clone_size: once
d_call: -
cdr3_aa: CASSQVGRDYGYTF
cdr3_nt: TGCGCCAGCAGCCAAGTCGGCAGGGACTATGGCTACACCTTC

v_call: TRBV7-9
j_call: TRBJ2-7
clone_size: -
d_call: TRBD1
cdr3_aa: CASSHTTGYLTHEQYF
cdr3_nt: TGTGCCAGCAGCCATACGACAGGGTATCTCACCCACGAGCAGTACTTC

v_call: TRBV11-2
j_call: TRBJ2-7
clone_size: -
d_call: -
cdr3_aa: CASSFRVDEQYF
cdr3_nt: TGTGCCAGCAGCTTCCGGGTTGACGAGCAGTACTTC

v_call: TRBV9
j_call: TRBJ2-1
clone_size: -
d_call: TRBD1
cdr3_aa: CASSVGQGNEQFF
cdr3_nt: TGTGCCAGCAGCGTAGGACAGGGGAATGAGCAGTTCTTC

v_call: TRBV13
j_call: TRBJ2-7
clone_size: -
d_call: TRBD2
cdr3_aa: CASSRPGRGGSYEQYF
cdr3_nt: TGTGCCAGCAGCCGGCCTGGGCGGGGGGGTAGCTACGAGCAGTACTTC

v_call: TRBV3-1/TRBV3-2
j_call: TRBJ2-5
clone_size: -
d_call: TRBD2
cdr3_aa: CASSQDQAGGEETQYF
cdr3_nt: TGTGCCAGCAGCCAAGATCAGGCGGGGGGAGAAGAGACCCAGTACTTC

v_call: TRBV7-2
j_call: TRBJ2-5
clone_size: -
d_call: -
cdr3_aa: CASSLAYDREDQETQYF
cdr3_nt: TGTGCCAGCAGCTTAGCGTATGACAGGGAGGACCAAGAGACCCAGTACTTC

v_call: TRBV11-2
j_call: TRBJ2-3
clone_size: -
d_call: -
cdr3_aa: CASSFRRGFTDTQYF
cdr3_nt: TGTGCCAGCAGCTTCAGGCGGGGATTCACAGATACGCAGTATTTT

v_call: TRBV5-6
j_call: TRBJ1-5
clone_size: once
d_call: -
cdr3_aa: CASSLGPNQPQHF
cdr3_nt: TGTGCCAGCAGCTTGGGGCCCAATCAGCCCCAGCATTTT

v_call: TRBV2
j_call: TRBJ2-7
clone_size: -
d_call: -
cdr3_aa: CASSEDGGQVREQYF
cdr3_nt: TGTGCCAGCAGTGAGGACGGGGGTCAGGTGAGAGAGCAGTACTTC

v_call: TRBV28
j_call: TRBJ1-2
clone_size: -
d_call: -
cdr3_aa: CASSFPLGDSYGYTF
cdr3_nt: TGTGCCAGCAGTTTTCCGTTAGGGGATAGCTATGGCTACACCTTC

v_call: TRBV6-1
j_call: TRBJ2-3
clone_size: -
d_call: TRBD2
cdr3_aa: CASSELAGGPDTQYF
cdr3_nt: TGTGCCAGCAGTGAACTAGCGGGGGGGCCAGATACGCAGTATTTT

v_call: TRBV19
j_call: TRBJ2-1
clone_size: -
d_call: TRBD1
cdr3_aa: CASRKTGTGDYNEQFF
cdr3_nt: TGTGCCAGTAGGAAAACCGGGACAGGGGACTACAATGAGCAGTTCTTC

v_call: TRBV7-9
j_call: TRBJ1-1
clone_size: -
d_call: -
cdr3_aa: CASSPLRGNTEAFF
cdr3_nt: TGTGCCAGCAGCCCTCTTCGGGGAAACACTGAAGCTTTCTTT

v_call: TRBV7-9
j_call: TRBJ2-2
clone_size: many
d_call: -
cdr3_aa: CASSKLAHANTGELFF
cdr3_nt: TGTGCCAGCAGCAAACTAGCTCACGCGAACACCGGGGAGCTGTTTTTT

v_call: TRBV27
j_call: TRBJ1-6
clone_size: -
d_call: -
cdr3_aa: CASSLSRGRSYNSPLHF
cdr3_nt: TGTGCCAGCAGTTTATCGAGAGGCCGTAGCTATAATTCACCCCTCCACTTT

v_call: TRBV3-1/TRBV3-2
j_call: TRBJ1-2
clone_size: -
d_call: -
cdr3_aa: CASSLGGAGSYGYTF
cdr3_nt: TGTGCCAGCAGCCTTGGTGGTGCAGGGTCCTATGGCTACACCTTC

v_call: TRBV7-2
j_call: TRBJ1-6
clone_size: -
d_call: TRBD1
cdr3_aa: CASSLAGGVDSPLHF
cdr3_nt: TGTGCCAGCAGCTTGGCAGGGGGCGTCGATTCACCCCTCCACTTT

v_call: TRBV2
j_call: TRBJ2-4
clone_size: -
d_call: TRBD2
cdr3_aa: CASSFRWLAGAKNIQYF
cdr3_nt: TGTGCCAGCAGTTTCCGGTGGCTAGCGGGGGCCAAAAACATTCAGTACTTC

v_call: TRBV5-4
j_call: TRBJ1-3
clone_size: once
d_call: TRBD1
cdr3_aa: CASSRTGGSGNTIYF
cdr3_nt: TGTGCCAGCAGTCGCACAGGGGGCTCTGGAAACACCATATATTTT

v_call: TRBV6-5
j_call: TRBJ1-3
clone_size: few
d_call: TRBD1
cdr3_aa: CASSPGGSGNTIYF
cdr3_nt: TGTGCCAGCAGCCCAGGGGGATCTGGAAACACCATATATTTT

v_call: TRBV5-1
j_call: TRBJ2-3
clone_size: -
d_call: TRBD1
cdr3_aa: CASSSGGAVDTQYF
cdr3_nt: TGCGCCAGCAGCTCAGGGGGCGCGGTAGATACGCAGTATTTT

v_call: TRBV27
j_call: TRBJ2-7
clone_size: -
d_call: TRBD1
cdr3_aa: CASSYRGRGYEQYF
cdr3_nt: TGTGCCAGCAGTTACAGGGGGAGAGGCTACGAGCAGTACTTC

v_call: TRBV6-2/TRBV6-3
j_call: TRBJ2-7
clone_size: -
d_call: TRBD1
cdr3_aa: CASSNRDSRGEQYF
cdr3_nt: TGTGCCAGCAGTAACCGGGACAGCCGTGGAGAGCAGTACTTC

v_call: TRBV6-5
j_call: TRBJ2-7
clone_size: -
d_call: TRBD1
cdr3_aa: CASSYSWTGDHEQYF
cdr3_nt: TGTGCCAGCAGTTACTCTTGGACAGGGGACCACGAGCAGTACTTC

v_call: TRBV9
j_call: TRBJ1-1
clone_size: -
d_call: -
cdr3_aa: CASSVHGNTEAFF
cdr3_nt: TGTGCCAGCAGCGTACACGGGAACACTGAAGCTTTCTTT